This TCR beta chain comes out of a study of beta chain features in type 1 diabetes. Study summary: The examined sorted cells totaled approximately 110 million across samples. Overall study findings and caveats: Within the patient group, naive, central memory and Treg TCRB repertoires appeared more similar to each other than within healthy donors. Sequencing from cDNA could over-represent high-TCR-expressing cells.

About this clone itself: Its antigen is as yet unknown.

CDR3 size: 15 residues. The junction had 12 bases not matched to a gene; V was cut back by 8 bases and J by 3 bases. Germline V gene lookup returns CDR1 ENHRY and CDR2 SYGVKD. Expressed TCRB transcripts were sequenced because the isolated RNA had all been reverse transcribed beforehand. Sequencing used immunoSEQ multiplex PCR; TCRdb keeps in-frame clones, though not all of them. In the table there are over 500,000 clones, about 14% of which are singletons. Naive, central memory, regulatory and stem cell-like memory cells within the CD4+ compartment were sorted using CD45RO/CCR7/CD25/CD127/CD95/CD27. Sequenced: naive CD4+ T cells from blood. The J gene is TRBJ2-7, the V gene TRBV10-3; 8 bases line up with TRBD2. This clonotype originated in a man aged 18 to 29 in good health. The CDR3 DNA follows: TGTGCCATCTCCCCTCCGGGACTAGGCGACTACGAGCAGTACTTC. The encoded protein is CAISPPGLGDYEQYF.